This is a list of T cell receptor beta chains from one sample in a study of shared clonotypes between healthy human individuals. Data came from immunoSEQ multiplex PCR; TCRdb stores just in-frame clones and leaves some out. The sample lists about 1.5 million clones, approximately 98% occurring once. The sample was naive CD4+ T cells sorted from blood. These receptors were taken from a man aged 25-45 years in good health. CDR3s include the opening cysteine and the closing phenylalanine or tryptophan. D genes are given only for firm matches. Rows give clone size only sometimes, using once, few, many, or a class for an expanded clone.

cdr3_nt cdr3_aa clone_size j_call v_call d_call
TGTGCCAGCAGCTTAGAGGGAAGCACTGAAGCTTTCTTT CASSLEGSTEAFF NA TRBJ1-1 TRBV7-9 NA
TGCAGCGCCCGACAGGTGAGGAGCGTCGACACCTTC CSARQVRSVDTF NA TRBJ1-2 TRBV29-1 NA
TGTGCCAGCAGTTTAGGACAGGGGGCTATCGGGGAGCTGTTTTTT CASSLGQGAIGELFF NA TRBJ2-2 TRBV27 TRBD1
TGTGCCAGCAGCTTAGGGTTCGGTAATTCCTACGAGCAGTACTTC CASSLGFGNSYEQYF NA TRBJ2-7 TRBV7-2 NA
TGTGCCAGCTCACCCTACAGAGACTTTAACACAGATACGCAGTATTTT CASSPYRDFNTDTQYF NA TRBJ2-3 TRBV18 NA
TGTGCCAGCAGCTGGACAGAAAACTCTGGAAACACCATATATTTT CASSWTENSGNTIYF NA TRBJ1-3 TRBV6-1 NA
TGTGCCAGCAGCTTCGGACCACCCGCGAACACCGGGGAGCTGTTTTTT CASSFGPPANTGELFF NA TRBJ2-2 TRBV7-8 NA
TGCAGCGTAGCGAGAGACAATGAGCAGTTCTTC CSVARDNEQFF NA TRBJ2-1 TRBV29-1 NA
TGTGCCAGCAGTCAGGGGCGGGAAGCTTTCTTT CASSQGREAFF NA TRBJ1-1 TRBV6-5 NA
TGTGCCAGTAGAGTCGGGACAGCGAATGAAAAACTGTTTTTT CASRVGTANEKLFF NA TRBJ1-4 TRBV6-1 TRBD1
TGTGCCAGCAGTTCTCTAGCGGCCTCTAGCACAGATACGCAGTATTTT CASSSLAASSTDTQYF NA TRBJ2-3 TRBV28 TRBD2
TGTGCCAGCAGTTTCAGACAGGGTTACAATGAGCAGTTCTTC CASSFRQGYNEQFF NA TRBJ2-1 TRBV28 TRBD1
TGTGCCAGCAGCCGACCCCCGGCTAGCGGGAGCCGCACAGATACGCAGTATTTT CASSRPPASGSRTDTQYF NA TRBJ2-3 TRBV5-4 TRBD2
TGTGCCAGCTCAAATATTGTAGCTAGCGGTTACAATGAGCAGTTCTTC CASSNIVASGYNEQFF NA TRBJ2-1 TRBV18 TRBD2
TGTGCCAGCAGCCCATACCTACTAGCGGGAAAGGTAGATACGCAGTATTTT CASSPYLLAGKVDTQYF NA TRBJ2-3 TRBV11-2 TRBD2
TGTGCCAGCAGCTCCAATTATGGCTACACCTTC CASSSNYGYTF NA TRBJ1-2 TRBV5-6 NA
TGCGCCAGCAGTGAGTGTTGGCGGGAGCATTCCCAAGAGACCCAGTACTTC CASSECWREHSQETQYF once TRBJ2-5 TRBV10-1 TRBD2
TGTGCCAGCACCCTCATAGGGGCGGGATATGGCTACACCTTC CASTLIGAGYGYTF NA TRBJ1-2 TRBV28 NA
TGCGCCAGCAGCTTGCGTGGGGATGAAGCTTTCTTT CASSLRGDEAFF NA TRBJ1-1 TRBV5-1 NA
TGCGCCAGCAGCCGGACAGGGGAGGGATACGAGCAGTACTTC CASSRTGEGYEQYF NA TRBJ2-7 TRBV4-1 TRBD1
TGTGCCATCAGCAACCTAGGACAGAATGGCCGTTACGAGCAGTACTTC CAISNLGQNGRYEQYF NA TRBJ2-7 TRBV10-3 NA
TGCGCCAGCAGCTTGGGGAAGGGACTCCTCCAAGAGACCCAGTACTTC CASSLGKGLLQETQYF NA TRBJ2-5 TRBV5-1 NA
TGTGCCATCAGGGGCCCTAATGAGCAGTTCTTC CAIRGPNEQFF NA TRBJ2-1 TRBV10-3 NA
TGTGCCAGCAGCCCCTTGGGCCAACGGAACACTGAAGCTTTCTTT CASSPLGQRNTEAFF NA TRBJ1-1 TRBV6-6 NA
TGTGCCAGTAGCCGAGCCACCCTCGACACTGAAGCTTTCTTT CASSRATLDTEAFF NA TRBJ1-1 TRBV6-1 NA